This T cell receptor beta chain is from a study of PD-L1 blockade in urothelial cancer. At the level of the study: The study recovered a median of 141,255 T cells per blood sample.

This table comes from immunoSEQ multiplex PCR, and its TCRdb copy is limited to in-frame clones, with some not included. The table records roughly 42,000 clones, approximately 80% of them present only once. This clone was detected once. The antigen is not known. Study outcomes and limitations: Tumor-associated TCR clones expanded more in blood at 3 weeks in patients with durable benefit. Better survival was forecast by a pretreatment blood TCR clonality below the median.

This CDR3 is 16 amino acids long. V lost 5 bases to trimming and J lost 2 bases; unmatched junction nucleotides: 10. Germline V lookup: CDR1 SGHTA, CDR2 FQGNSA. The chain carries TRBV7-2 and TRBJ2-3; 7 nucleotides line up with TRBD2. This clonotype originated in a man aged 65 to 79 with urothelial cancer. Sequences were derived from PBMCs, sampled around atezolizumab (anti-PD-L1) treatment. CDR3 coding DNA: TGTGCCAGCAGCCAACGGCGCCAGCGGGACACAGATACGCAGTATTTT. It codes for CASSQRRQRDTDTQYF.